This entry is about one T cell receptor beta chain. The antigen is not known. CDR1 and CDR2 from the germline V gene are MNHEY and SVGAGI. V lost 6 bases, J lost 5 bases, and 7 bases stayed unmatched. The CDR3 runs to 14 residues. Isolation of PBMCs gave at least 7 million cells per sample. A second about 7 to 11 cycle PCR used barcoded and J-beta primers. Each cDNA molecule was tagged by a template-switch adaptor with 12 random nucleotides. Samples each returned at least 3 million CDR3-containing paired-end reads. TCRdb reanalysed the 5' RACE reads using MiXCR and keeps one entry per CDR3 protein. The table records about 1.4 million distinct CDR3 sequences, around 59% of them present only once. These data belong to a study of blood T cells in healthy people across ages. Study-wide findings and caveats: Long-lived donors had more naive CD4+ cells and higher diversity than aged donors.

The chain joins TRBV6-5 to TRBJ1-5; TRBD1 aligns across 7 bases. The clonotype originates from a young man in good health. Sequenced: blood. The CDR3 reads CASSPRDSDQPQHF. The CDR3 DNA reads TGTGCCAGCAGCCCCCGGGACAGTGATCAGCCCCAGCATTTT.